The present TCR beta chain was sequenced within a study of blood T cell repertoires in COVID-19. Background on the study: COVID-19 samples, acute and convalescent, were from the United States, Italy and Spain. Sample material is recorded as cDNA or gDNA derived from T cells, B-cell-depleted T cells, or PBMCs.

This CDR3 has 18 residues. Authors' data handling: Amplification with reference gene primers provided the estimates of nucleated cell counts. The protocol was immunoSEQ multiplex PCR, while the TCRdb copy is restricted to in-frame clones and leaves out a portion. Clone size and V and J calls were adopted from that table, with D and trimming inferred from the DNA. The sample has roughly 200,000 clones, roughly 80% seen once. The sequenced sample consisted of peripheral blood. This sequence originates from a man between 50 and 59 years old who had recovered from COVID-19. The chain carries TRBV12-2 and TRBJ1-1; whether TRBD1, the table's D call, matches the DNA was not checked. TRBV12-2 is an annotated pseudogene. DNA for the CDR3: TGTGCAAGTCGCTTTTGTTCTGGATTTCCAGGAAAAAACACTGAAGCTTTCTTT. Translated: CASRFCSGFPGKNTEAFF.